The 21 T cell receptor beta chains given below trace back to one sample, sequenced in a study of T cells in Graves' hyperthyroidism and ophthalmopathy. RNA transcripts gave rise to amplified TCR beta CDR3 regions. The HTBI primer set was used in a first-round RT-PCR of the TCR CDR3. TCRdb re-called the multiplex PCR reads with MiXCR, one entry per CDR3 protein. This table has 500,000 or so distinct CDR3 sequences, over 15% appearing once. Sequencing used blood. The receptors originated from a woman under 30 with Graves' ophthalmopathy.

This chain joins TRBV5-1 and TRBJ2-7; the D is unclear. The CDR3 is 13 amino acids. Trimming took 4 bases from V and 4 from J, leaving 12 bases between them. Per germline, CDR1 SGHRS and CDR2 YFSETQ. The CDR3 sequence is CASSPIDQYEQYF. CDR3 sequence (DNA): TGCGCCAGCAGCCCCATTGACCAATACGAGCAGTACTTC.

This clonotype was counted ten times or more. The V gene is TRBV3-1, the J gene TRBJ2-5; D is ambiguous. The CDR3 covers 14 residues. The germline CDR1 and CDR2 sequences are LGHDT and YNNKEL (reference sequence). Trimming took 4 bases from V and 2 from J, leaving 11 bases between them. CDR3 in DNA: TGTGCCAGCAGCCTACCCGCACATCAAGAGACCCAGTACTTC. Translation: CASSLPAHQETQYF.

This clonotype was observed at least ten times. V is TRBV20-1 and J is TRBJ1-5, with a tentative D call TRBD1 (5 bases). Trimming removed 0 bases from V and 4 bases from J, with 13 bases in between. CDR3 length: 15 residues. Germline V CDR1 and CDR2: DFQATT, SNEGSKA (reference sequence). DNA for the CDR3: TGCAGTGCTAGAGATCCCGGGACCACTAATCAGCCCCAGCATTTT. It is translated as CSARDPGTTNQPQHF.

The chain employs TRBV24-1 and TRBJ1-6; D is uncertain. The CDR3 has 15 residues. V was cut by 2 bases and J by 6 bases, with 10 bases left in between. Germline V lookup: CDR1 KGHDR, CDR2 SFDVKD. The DNA of the CDR3 is TGTGCCACCAGTGATTCCCACAGCGCTAATTCACCCCTCCACTTT. It specifies CATSDSHSANSPLHF.

CDR3 coding DNA: TGTGCCAGCAGTGAAGACAGGGAGAGTTCACCCCTCCACTTT. It yields the protein CASSEDRESSPLHF. V is TRBV25-1 and J is TRBJ1-6; 7 nucleotides agree with TRBD1. Germline CDR1 reads MGHDK; CDR2 reads SYGVNS. CDR3 length: 14 residues. Trimming took 2 bases from V and 9 from J; bases not matched to a gene: 4.

This clonotype appeared a single time. This may arise from a read error, as a much more abundant clone is one base away. The J gene is TRBJ2-1, the V gene TRBV27; 7 bases align to TRBD1. CDR3 length: 16 residues. Germline-derived CDR1 and CDR2 are MNHEY and SMNVEV (reference sequence). Here the CDR3 reads CASSSDRAISYNGQFF. The CDR3 nucleotides are TGTGCCAGCAGTTCCGACAGGGCTATCTCCTACAATGGGCAGTTCTTC.

This clonotype was counted many times. CDR3 coding DNA: TGTGCCACCAGCAGAGATCTTACGACCGCGAACACTGAAGCTTTCTTT. As protein: CATSRDLTTANTEAFF. The genes are TRBV15 and TRBJ1-1; D gene unclear. Trimming shortened V by 0 bases and J by 1 base, and 12 bases separated the two germline ends. This CDR3 region has 16 residues. Germline V gene data show CDR1 as LNHNV and CDR2 as YYDKDF (reference sequence).

This clonotype was counted many times. V gene TRBV6-2 or TRBV6-3 combines with J gene TRBJ1-6; D call uncertain. Germline lookup yields CDR1 MNHEY and CDR2 SVGEGT. The CDR3 is made up of 15 amino acids. Trimming removed 7 bases at V and 2 bases at J, with 12 bases between. CDR3 sequence (DNA): TGTGCCAGCACTAACCAGGTCACCTATAATTCACCCCTCCACTTT. It codes for CASTNQVTYNSPLHF.

This clonotype was seen repeatedly, ten times or more. The genes are TRBV28 and TRBJ1-6; 9 bases agree with TRBD1. The CDR3 covers 15 residues. Germline V gene lookup returns CDR1 MDHEN and CDR2 SYDVKM. The J segment lost 9 bases and the V segment lost 7 bases, leaving 10 bases of the junction unmatched. This CDR3 reads CASNTPGTGFSPLHF. The CDR3 DNA is TGTGCCAGCAATACCCCCGGGACAGGGTTTTCACCCCTCCACTTT.

The rearrangement links TRBV6-5 to TRBJ1-2, with D perhaps matching TRBD1 (5 bases). Germline V gives CDR1 MNHEY, CDR2 SVGAGI. Trimming cost V 0 bases and J 4 bases, with 15 bases left between them. The CDR3 runs 16 residues. CDR3 nucleotides: TGTGCCAGCAGTTACTCGTTGGGGGGAGGGGTCTATGGCTACACCTTC. Its translation: CASSYSLGGGVYGYTF.

The table lists this clonotype with many counts. The chain has TRBV20-1 and TRBJ1-6; 9 nucleotides match TRBD1. Trimming cost V 0 bases and J 10 bases; bases outside gene matches: 16. The CDR3 has 18 residues. The germline CDR1 and CDR2 sequences are DFQATT and SNEGSKA (reference sequence). Here the CDR3 reads CSARDPVGAGTGNSPLHF. CDR3 nucleotides: TGCAGTGCTAGAGATCCCGTGGGGGCTGGGACAGGGAACTCACCCCTCCACTTT.

Notes on this clonotype: A junction boundary mismatches the germline segment, possibly from a read error. The chain has TRBV5-5 and TRBJ2-1; D is uncertain. CDR1 is SGHKS, CDR2 YYEKEE, per germline (reference sequence). The CDR3 length is 13 residues. The CDR3: CASSQDPSDEQFF. Here the CDR3 DNA reads TGCGCCAGCAGCCAAGATCCGTCGGATGAGCAGTTCTTC. The full variable domain, rest sourced from reference TRBV5-5 and TRBJ2-1, is DAGVTQSPTHLIKTRGQQVTLRCSPISGHKSVSWYQQVLGQGPQFIFQYYEKEERGRGNFPDRFSARQFPNYSSELNVNALLLGDSALYLCASSQDPSDEQFFGPGTRLTVL.

This clonotype was counted at least ten times. This chain joins TRBV20-1 and TRBJ2-7; D may be TRBD2 (6 bases). V was trimmed by 0 bases and J by 3 bases, leaving 15 bases between them. Germline values: CDR1 DFQATT, CDR2 SNEGSKA (reference sequence). This CDR3 region has 15 residues. CDR3: CSARDSLAPDYEQYF. CDR3 bases: TGCAGTGCTAGAGACTCTCTAGCGCCAGACTACGAGCAGTACTTC.

This clonotype occurred many times. CDR3 in amino acids: CAWSNGFRRGSYEQYF. CDR3 bases: TGTGCCTGGAGTAATGGGTTTCGGAGGGGCTCCTACGAGCAGTACTTC. The V call is TRBV30, the J call TRBJ2-7, with D tentatively TRBD2 (6 bases). The CDR3 length is 16 residues. Germline lookup yields CDR1 GTSNPN and CDR2 SVGIG (reference sequence). Deletions cut 2 bases from V and 0 bases from J, with 17 bases between.

V usage is TRBV29-1 and J usage is TRBJ1-2, with D unresolved. V was pared by 0 bases and J by 2 bases, with 7 bases between. The CDR3 is made up of 13 amino acids. Germline lookup yields CDR1 SQVTM and CDR2 ANQGSEA. For the CDR3, the DNA is TGCAGCGTTGAAGAAAGGCAGAACTATGGCTACACCTTC. Translation: CSVEERQNYGYTF. The variable domain in full, completed from reference TRBV29-1 and TRBJ1-2, reads SAVISQKPSRDICQRGTSLTIQCQVDSQVTMMFWYRQQPGQSLTLIATANQGSEATYESGFVIDKFPISRPNLTFSTLTVSNMSPEDSSIYLCSVEERQNYGYTFGSGTRLTVV.

V and J are TRBV11-3 and TRBJ2-2, with 9 bases that match TRBD2. With 5 bases clipped from V and 5 bases from J, the junction kept 6 bases outside the gene matches. The CDR3 has 15 residues. Germline CDR1 reads SGHNT; CDR2 reads YENEEA. The CDR3 coding sequence is TGTGCCAGCAGCGCATCTAGCGGGGTAACCGGGGAGCTGTTTTTT. Protein sequence: CASSASSGVTGELFF.

The V and J genes are TRBV30 and TRBJ1-5, with D maybe TRBD1 (6 bases). The CDR3 runs 13 residues. Trimming left V 2 bases short and J 8 bases short, with 13 bases between. In germline, CDR1 is GTSNPN, CDR2 SVGIG (reference sequence). CDR3 loop: CAWSPGQNEPQHF. CDR3 nucleotide sequence: TGTGCCTGGAGTCCCGGACAGAATGAGCCCCAGCATTTT.

This clonotype occurred a few times. The V gene is TRBV20-1, the J gene TRBJ2-4; no clear D. The germline gives CDR1 DFQATT, CDR2 SNEGSKA (reference sequence). The CDR3 sequence is 16 residues long. The V end lost 0 bases, the J end lost 0 bases, and 12 bases lay between the germline ends. CDR3 sequence: CSARESSRLAKNIQYF. Written as DNA, the CDR3 is TGCAGTGCTAGAGAGAGCAGCAGACTAGCCAAAAACATTCAGTACTTC.

This clonotype was detected many times. The gene calls are TRBV2 and TRBJ2-7; 10 bases line up with TRBD2. V lost 6 bases to trimming and J lost 0 bases; unmatched junction nucleotides: 5. The CDR3 is made up of 15 amino acids. Per the germline V gene, CDR1 is SNHLY and CDR2 is FYNNEI. As DNA, the CDR3 is TGTGCCAGCAGGGAGGGACTAGCGCACTCCTACGAGCAGTACTTC. The encoded protein is CASREGLAHSYEQYF. The whole variable domain, remainder taken from reference TRBV2 and TRBJ2-7, is EPEVTQTPSHQVTQMGQEVILRCVPISNHLYFYWYRQILGQKVEFLVSFYNNEISEKSEIFDDQFSVERPDGSNFTLKIRSTKLEDSAMYFCASREGLAHSYEQYFGPGTRLTVT.

The chain employs TRBV6-1 and TRBJ2-3, with 11 positions matching TRBD2. The V gene end was trimmed by 3 bases and the J gene end by 2 bases; junction bases not matched to a gene: 4. The CDR3 loop spans 16 amino acids. Germline CDR1 MNHNS, CDR2 SASEGT. CDR3: CASSEIAGGATDTQYF. In DNA, the CDR3 is TGTGCCAGCAGTGAGATAGCGGGAGGGGCCACAGATACGCAGTATTTT.

Many counts were recorded for this clonotype. This chain uses TRBV6-1 with TRBJ2-1; no clear D gene. Per the germline V gene, CDR1 is MNHNS and CDR2 is SASEGT. V shed 0 bases and J shed 4 bases, with 4 bases lying between them. CDR3 size: 13 residues. CDR3 in amino acids: CASSEAEYNEQFF. DNA for the CDR3: TGTGCCAGCAGTGAAGCGGAGTACAATGAGCAGTTCTTC.